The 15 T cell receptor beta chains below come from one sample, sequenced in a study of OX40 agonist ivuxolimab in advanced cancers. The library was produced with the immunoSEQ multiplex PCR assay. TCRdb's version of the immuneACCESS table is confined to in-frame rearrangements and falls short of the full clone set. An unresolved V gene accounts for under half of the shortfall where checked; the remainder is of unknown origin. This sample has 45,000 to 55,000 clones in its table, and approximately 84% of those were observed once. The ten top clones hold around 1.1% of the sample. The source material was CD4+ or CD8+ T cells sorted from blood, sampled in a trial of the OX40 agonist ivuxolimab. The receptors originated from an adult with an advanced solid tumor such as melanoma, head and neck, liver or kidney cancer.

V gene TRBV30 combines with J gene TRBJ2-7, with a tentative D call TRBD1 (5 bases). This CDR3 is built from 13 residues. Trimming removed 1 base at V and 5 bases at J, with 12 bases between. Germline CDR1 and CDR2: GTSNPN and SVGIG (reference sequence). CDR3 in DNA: TGTGCCTGGAGTGAAGGGGATTGGAACGAGCAGTACTTC. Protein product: CAWSEGDWNEQYF.

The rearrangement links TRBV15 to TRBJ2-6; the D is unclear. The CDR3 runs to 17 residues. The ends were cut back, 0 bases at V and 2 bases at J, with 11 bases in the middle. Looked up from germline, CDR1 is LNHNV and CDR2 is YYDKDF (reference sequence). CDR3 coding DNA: TGTGCCACCAGCAGAGACCTCACCGGCGCTGGGGCCAACGTCCTGACTTTC. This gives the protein CATSRDLTGAGANVLTF.

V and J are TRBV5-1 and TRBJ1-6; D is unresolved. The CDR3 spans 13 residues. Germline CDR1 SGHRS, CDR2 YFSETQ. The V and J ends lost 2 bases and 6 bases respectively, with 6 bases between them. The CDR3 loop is CASSFDLNSPLHF. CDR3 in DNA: TGCGCCAGCAGCTTCGATCTTAATTCACCCCTCCACTTT.

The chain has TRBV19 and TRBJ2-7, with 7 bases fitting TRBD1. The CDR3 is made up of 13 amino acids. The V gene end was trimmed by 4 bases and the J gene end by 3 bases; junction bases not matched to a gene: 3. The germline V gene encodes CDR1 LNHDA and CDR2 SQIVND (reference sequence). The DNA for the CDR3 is TGTGCCAGTAGTACTCGGGACAGCTACGAGCAGTACTTC. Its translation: CASSTRDSYEQYF.

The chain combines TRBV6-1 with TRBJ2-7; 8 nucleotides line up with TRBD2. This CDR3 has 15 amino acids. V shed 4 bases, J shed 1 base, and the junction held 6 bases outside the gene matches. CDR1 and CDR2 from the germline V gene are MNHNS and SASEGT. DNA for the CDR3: TGTGCCAGCAGTGTGCTAGCGGGTAGATCCTACGAGCAGTACTTC. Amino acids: CASSVLAGRSYEQYF.

In DNA form, the CDR3 reads TGTGCCAGCGGGCCCCACAGCGAGCAGTACTTC. Its protein is CASGPHSEQYF. The chain is built from TRBV30 and TRBJ2-7, with TRBD2 as a possible D gene (6 bases). V was pared by 8 bases and J by 6 bases, with 14 bases between. CDR1 is GTSNPN, CDR2 SVGIG, per germline (reference sequence). The CDR3 length is 11 residues.

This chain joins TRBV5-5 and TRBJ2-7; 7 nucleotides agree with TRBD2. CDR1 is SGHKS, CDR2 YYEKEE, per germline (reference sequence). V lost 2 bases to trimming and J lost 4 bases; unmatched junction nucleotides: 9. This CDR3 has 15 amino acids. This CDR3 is CASSLFGTMGYEQYF. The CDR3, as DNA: TGTGCCAGCAGCTTATTCGGGACTATGGGATACGAGCAGTACTTC.

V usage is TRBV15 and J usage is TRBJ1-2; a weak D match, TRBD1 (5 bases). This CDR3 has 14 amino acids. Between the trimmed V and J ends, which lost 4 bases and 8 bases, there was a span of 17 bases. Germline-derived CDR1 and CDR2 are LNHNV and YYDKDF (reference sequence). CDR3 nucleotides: TGTGCCACCAGCATAGACAGACGTCGGGGCGGCTACACCTTC. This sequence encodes CATSIDRRRGGYTF.

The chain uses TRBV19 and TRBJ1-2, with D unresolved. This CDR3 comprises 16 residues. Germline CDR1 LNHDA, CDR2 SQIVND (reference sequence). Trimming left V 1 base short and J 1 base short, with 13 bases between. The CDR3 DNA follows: TGTGCCAGTAGTATAGCAAGGAGGCAGATTAACTATGGCTACACCTTC. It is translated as CASSIARRQINYGYTF.

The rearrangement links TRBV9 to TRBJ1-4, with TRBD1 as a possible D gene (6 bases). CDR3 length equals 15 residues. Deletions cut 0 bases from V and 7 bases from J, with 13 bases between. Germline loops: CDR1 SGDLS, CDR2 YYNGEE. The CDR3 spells CASSVDIQGGEKLFF. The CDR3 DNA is TGTGCCAGCAGCGTAGATATACAGGGTGGTGAAAAACTGTTTTTT. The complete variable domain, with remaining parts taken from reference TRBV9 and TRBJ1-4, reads DSGVTQTPKHLITATGQRVTLRCSPRSGDLSVYWYQQSLDQGLQFLIQYYNGEERAKGNILERFSAQQFPDLHSELNLSSLELGDSALYFCASSVDIQGGEKLFFGSGTQLSVL.

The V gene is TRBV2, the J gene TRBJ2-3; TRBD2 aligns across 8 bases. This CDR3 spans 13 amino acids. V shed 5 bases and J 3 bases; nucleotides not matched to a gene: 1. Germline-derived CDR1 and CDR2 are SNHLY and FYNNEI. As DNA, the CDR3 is TGTGCCAGCAGTTTAGCGGGAACAGATACGCAGTATTTT. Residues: CASSLAGTDTQYF. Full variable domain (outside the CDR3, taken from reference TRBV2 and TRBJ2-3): EPEVTQTPSHQVTQMGQEVILRCVPISNHLYFYWYRQILGQKVEFLVSFYNNEISEKSEIFDDQFSVERPDGSNFTLKIRSTKLEDSAMYFCASSLAGTDTQYFGPGTRLTVL.

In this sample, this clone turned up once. CDR3 bases: TGTGCCAGCAGCTTATCATATACGCAGTATTTT. Its protein product is CASSLSYTQYF. V is TRBV13 and J is TRBJ2-3; D gene ambiguous. This CDR3 spans 11 amino acids. Germline lookup yields CDR1 PRHDT and CDR2 FYEKMQ (reference sequence). V lost 2 bases, J lost 7 bases, and 4 bases lay in between.

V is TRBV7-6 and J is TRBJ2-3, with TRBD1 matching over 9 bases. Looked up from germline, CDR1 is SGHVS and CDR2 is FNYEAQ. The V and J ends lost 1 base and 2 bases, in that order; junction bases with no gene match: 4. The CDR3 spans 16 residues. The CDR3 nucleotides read TGTGCCAGCAGCTTAGGGACAGGGGCAATCACAGATACGCAGTATTTT. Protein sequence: CASSLGTGAITDTQYF.

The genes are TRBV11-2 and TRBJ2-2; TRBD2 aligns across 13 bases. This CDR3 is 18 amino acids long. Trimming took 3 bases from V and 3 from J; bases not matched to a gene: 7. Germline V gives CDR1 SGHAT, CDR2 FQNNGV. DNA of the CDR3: TGTGCCAGCAGCTTGTCCCTGGGACTAGCGGGGTACACCGGGGAGCTGTTTTTT. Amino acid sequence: CASSLSLGLAGYTGELFF.

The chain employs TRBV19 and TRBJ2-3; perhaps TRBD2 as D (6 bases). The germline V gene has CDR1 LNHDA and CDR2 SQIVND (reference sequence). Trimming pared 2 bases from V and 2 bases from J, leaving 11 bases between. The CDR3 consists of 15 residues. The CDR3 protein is CASSIRGAYTDTQYF. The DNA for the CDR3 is TGTGCCAGTAGTATACGCGGGGCCTACACAGATACGCAGTATTTT.